This record covers a single T cell receptor beta chain. These data come from a study of blood T cell repertoires in COVID-19. Across the study: Both acute and convalescent COVID-19 samples were obtained from the United States, Italy and Spain. Sources were T cells, B-cell-depleted T cells, or PBMCs; the material itself was cDNA or gDNA.

The table came from immunoSEQ multiplex PCR; TCRdb's copy has only in-frame clones and leaves some out. The table has some 460,000 clones, approximately 90% seen once; the top ten hold approximately 2%. Cohorts were based on clinical histories the participants reported. This CDR3 has 15 residues. With 5 bases clipped from V and 6 bases from J, the junction kept 9 bases outside the gene matches. CDR1 SGHAT and CDR2 FQNNGV come from the germline V gene. The rearrangement uses TRBV11-2 and TRBJ2-7, with 11 positions matching TRBD2. The specimen was PBMCs or T cells enriched from blood (not recorded which). The receptor was derived from a woman younger than 30 with acute COVID-19. The CDR3 loop reads CASSILAGGLGEQYF. CDR3 sequence (DNA): TGTGCCAGCAGCATTTTAGCGGGAGGGCTAGGCGAGCAGTACTTC.